This T cell receptor (beta chain) was identified during a study of shared clonotypes between healthy human individuals. This clone was observed a handful of times. Its antigen is not identified. General observations from the study: Generally, naive subsets came out with larger estimated richness than memory subsets. Depth of sequencing was expected to influence donor clonotype sharing. Some naive CD4 clonotypes, roughly 4.5%, turned up in common across several donors.

This CDR3 comprises 14 residues. V gave up 2 bases and J gave up 4 bases, with 9 bases separating them. CDR1 and CDR2 (germline): PRHDT, FYEKMQ (reference sequence). Here immunoSEQ multiplex PCR was the method, and the copy in TCRdb shows in-frame clones only, minus some. The sample contains some 980,000 clones, more than 75% of which appear only once. The chain employs TRBV13 and TRBJ2-1; D unresolved. Sequencing used memory CD4+ T cells sorted from blood. This sample's subset: CD45RA-negative fraction. The source is a man between 18 and 29 years old in good health. The CDR3 coding sequence is TGTGCCAGCAGCTTAAATGGCGCGTACAATGAGCAGTTCTTC. Translation gives CASSLNGAYNEQFF.